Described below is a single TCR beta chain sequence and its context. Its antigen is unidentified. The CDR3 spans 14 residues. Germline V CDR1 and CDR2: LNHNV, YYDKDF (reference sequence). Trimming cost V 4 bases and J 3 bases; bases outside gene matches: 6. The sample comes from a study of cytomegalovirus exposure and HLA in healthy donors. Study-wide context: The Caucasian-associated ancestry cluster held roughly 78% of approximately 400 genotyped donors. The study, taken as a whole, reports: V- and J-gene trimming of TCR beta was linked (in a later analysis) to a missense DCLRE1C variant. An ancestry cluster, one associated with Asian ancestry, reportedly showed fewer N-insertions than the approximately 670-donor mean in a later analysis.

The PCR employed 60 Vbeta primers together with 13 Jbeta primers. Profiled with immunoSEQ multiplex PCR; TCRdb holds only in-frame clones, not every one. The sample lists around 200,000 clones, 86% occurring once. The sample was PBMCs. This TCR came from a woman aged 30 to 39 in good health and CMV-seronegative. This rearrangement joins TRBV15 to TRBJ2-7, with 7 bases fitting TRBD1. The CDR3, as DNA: TGTGCCACCAGCACCCGGGACAGACTCTACGAGCAGTACTTC. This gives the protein CATSTRDRLYEQYF.